The 4 T cell receptor beta chains below were found in one sample sequenced in a study of blood T cell repertoires in COVID-19. Sequenced by immunoSEQ multiplex PCR; TCRdb stores in-frame clones only, minus some. The sample has roughly 130,000 clones, roughly 80% seen once; the top ten hold over 15%. Sequencing was carried out using peripheral blood. Receptors originate from a woman in her fifties or sixties with acute or convalescent COVID-19.

The rearrangement joins TRBV4-2 to TRBJ1-6, with 8 bases matching TRBD1. CDR1 LGHNA and CDR2 YNFKEQ come from the germline V gene. J gave up 10 bases and V 4 bases, and 6 bases lay outside the gene matches. The CDR3 has 14 residues. CDR3 DNA sequence: TGTGCCAGCAGCCCGGGACAGGAGGCATCACCCCTCCACTTT. Residues: CASSPGQEASPLHF.

The genes are TRBV6-1 and TRBJ2-3; 10 bases align to TRBD2. The CDR3 totals 14 residues. The germline V gene encodes CDR1 MNHNS and CDR2 SASEGT. After removal of 4 bases from V and 5 bases from J, the junction contained 3 bases not matched to a gene. CDR3 region: CASSAAGGIDTQYF. The CDR3 bases are TGTGCCAGCAGTGCAGCGGGGGGGATAGATACGCAGTATTTT.

In nucleotides, the CDR3 is TGCAGCGTTGAGGGACAGGGGGCCAATGAGCAGTTCTTC. Protein: CSVEGQGANEQFF. The chain carries TRBV29-1 and TRBJ2-1, with 12 bases that match TRBD1. The V gene's germline CDR1 is SQVTM and CDR2 ANQGSEA. CDR3 length equals 13 residues. V shed 3 bases, J shed 6 bases, and the junction held 0 bases outside the gene matches.

The count of this clone is one. The chain has TRBV6-4 and TRBJ2-7, with a weak D call TRBD2 (5 bases). Trimming pared 0 bases from V and 4 bases from J, leaving 7 bases between. Germline values: CDR1 MRHNA, CDR2 SNTAGT. The CDR3 consists of 13 residues. The CDR3: CASSDSEGYEQYF. CDR3 DNA: TGTGCCAGCAGTGACTCAGAGGGATACGAGCAGTACTTC.